This T cell receptor (beta chain) was sequenced for a study of T cells in Graves' hyperthyroidism and ophthalmopathy. Study-wide points: Most clonotypes expanded in thyroid above 0.001 were likewise present in blood. Ophthalmopathy and stable hyperthyroidism were separated by a 13 V-J model.

V trimming: 1 base; J trimming: 9 bases; junction bases outside the gene matches: 11. The CDR3 is 16 amino acids. The V gene's germline CDR1 is SGHDN and CDR2 FVKESK. Turning to this clonotype: Its antigen remains unidentified.

TCR beta CDR3 region amplification was performed from RNA transcripts. TCR CDR3 underwent first-round RT-PCR with the HTBI primer set. TCRdb re-called the multiplex PCR reads with MiXCR, one entry per CDR3 protein. The sample yields roughly 750,000 distinct CDR3 sequences, about 15% seen once. The receptor comes from a man in his late teens or twenties with Graves' hyperthyroidism. This rearrangement joins TRBV14 to TRBJ2-1; 8 nucleotides align to TRBD2. Sequencing was done on a sample of blood. This CDR3 reads CASSQGSGSLGVEQFF. In nucleotides, the CDR3 is TGTGCCAGCAGCCAAGGGAGCGGGAGCCTGGGAGTTGAGCAGTTCTTC.